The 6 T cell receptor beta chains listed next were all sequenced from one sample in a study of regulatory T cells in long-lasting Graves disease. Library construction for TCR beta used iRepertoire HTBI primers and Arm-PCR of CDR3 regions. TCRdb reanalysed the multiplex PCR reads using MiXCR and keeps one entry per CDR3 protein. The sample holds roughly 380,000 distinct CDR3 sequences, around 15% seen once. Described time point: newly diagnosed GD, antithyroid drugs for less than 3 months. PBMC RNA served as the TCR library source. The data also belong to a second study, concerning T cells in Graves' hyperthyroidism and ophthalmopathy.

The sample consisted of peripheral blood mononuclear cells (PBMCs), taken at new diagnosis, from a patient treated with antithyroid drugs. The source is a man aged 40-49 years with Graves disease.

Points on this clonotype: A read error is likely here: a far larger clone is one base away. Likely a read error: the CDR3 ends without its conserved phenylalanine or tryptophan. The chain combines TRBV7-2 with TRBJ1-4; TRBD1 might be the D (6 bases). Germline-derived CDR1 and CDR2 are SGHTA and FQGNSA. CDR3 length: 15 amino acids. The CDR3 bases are TGTGCCAGCAGTTTAGGGGTTAGGGGGGGAGAAAAACTGTTTCTT. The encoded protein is CASSLGVRGGEKLFL.

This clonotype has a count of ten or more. The CDR3 DNA reads TGTGCCAGCTCACCACTAAGAGGCCCTAGGAATTCACCCCTCCACTTT. Its translation: CASSPLRGPRNSPLHF. This sequence joins TRBV18 and TRBJ1-6; D remains ambiguous. CDR1 and CDR2 (germline): KGHSH, LQKENI. V lost 1 base and J 7 bases, leaving 14 bases between the germline ends. The CDR3 extends over 16 amino acids.

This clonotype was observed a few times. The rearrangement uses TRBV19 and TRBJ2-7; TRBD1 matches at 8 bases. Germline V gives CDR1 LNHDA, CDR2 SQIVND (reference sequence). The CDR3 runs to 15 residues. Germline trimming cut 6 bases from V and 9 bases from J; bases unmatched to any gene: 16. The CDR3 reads CASSVPGTGTSGQYF. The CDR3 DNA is TGTGCCAGTAGCGTCCCCGGGACAGGAACCAGCGGGCAGTACTTC.

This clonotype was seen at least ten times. DNA for the CDR3: TGTGCCTGGAGTGGCCAAGCGAACACTGAAGCTTTCTTT. Translating it yields CAWSGQANTEAFF. The chain couples TRBV30 to TRBJ1-1; D unresolved. CDR1 is GTSNPN, CDR2 SVGIG, per germline (reference sequence). With 1 base removed from V and 1 base from J, the gap between germline ends came to 7 bases. The CDR3 consists of 13 residues. Full variable domain (rest looked up from reference TRBV30 and TRBJ1-1): SQTIHQWPATLVQPVGSPLSLECTVEGTSNPNLYWYRQAAGRGLQLLFYSVGIGQISSEVPQNLSASRPQDRQFILSSKKLLLSDSGFYLCAWSGQANTEAFFGQGTRLTVV.

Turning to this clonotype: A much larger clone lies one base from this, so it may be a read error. The CDR3 loop is CASSQTGQDNQPQHF. CDR3 bases: TGTGCCAGCAGCCAGACGGGGCAGGACAATCAGCCCCAGCATTTT. The V and J genes are TRBV12-3 or TRBV12-4 and TRBJ1-5; D might be TRBD1 (5 bases). There are 15 residues in the CDR3. Trimming took 6 bases from V and 3 from J, leaving 15 bases between them.

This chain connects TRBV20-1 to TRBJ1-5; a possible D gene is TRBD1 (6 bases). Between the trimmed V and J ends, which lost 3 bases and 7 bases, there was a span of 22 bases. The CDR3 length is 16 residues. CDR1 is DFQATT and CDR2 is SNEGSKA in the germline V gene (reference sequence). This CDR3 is CSARRRGGGAEQPQHF. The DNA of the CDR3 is TGCAGTGCTAGGCGGCGGGGTGGGGGCGCGGAGCAGCCCCAGCATTTT.